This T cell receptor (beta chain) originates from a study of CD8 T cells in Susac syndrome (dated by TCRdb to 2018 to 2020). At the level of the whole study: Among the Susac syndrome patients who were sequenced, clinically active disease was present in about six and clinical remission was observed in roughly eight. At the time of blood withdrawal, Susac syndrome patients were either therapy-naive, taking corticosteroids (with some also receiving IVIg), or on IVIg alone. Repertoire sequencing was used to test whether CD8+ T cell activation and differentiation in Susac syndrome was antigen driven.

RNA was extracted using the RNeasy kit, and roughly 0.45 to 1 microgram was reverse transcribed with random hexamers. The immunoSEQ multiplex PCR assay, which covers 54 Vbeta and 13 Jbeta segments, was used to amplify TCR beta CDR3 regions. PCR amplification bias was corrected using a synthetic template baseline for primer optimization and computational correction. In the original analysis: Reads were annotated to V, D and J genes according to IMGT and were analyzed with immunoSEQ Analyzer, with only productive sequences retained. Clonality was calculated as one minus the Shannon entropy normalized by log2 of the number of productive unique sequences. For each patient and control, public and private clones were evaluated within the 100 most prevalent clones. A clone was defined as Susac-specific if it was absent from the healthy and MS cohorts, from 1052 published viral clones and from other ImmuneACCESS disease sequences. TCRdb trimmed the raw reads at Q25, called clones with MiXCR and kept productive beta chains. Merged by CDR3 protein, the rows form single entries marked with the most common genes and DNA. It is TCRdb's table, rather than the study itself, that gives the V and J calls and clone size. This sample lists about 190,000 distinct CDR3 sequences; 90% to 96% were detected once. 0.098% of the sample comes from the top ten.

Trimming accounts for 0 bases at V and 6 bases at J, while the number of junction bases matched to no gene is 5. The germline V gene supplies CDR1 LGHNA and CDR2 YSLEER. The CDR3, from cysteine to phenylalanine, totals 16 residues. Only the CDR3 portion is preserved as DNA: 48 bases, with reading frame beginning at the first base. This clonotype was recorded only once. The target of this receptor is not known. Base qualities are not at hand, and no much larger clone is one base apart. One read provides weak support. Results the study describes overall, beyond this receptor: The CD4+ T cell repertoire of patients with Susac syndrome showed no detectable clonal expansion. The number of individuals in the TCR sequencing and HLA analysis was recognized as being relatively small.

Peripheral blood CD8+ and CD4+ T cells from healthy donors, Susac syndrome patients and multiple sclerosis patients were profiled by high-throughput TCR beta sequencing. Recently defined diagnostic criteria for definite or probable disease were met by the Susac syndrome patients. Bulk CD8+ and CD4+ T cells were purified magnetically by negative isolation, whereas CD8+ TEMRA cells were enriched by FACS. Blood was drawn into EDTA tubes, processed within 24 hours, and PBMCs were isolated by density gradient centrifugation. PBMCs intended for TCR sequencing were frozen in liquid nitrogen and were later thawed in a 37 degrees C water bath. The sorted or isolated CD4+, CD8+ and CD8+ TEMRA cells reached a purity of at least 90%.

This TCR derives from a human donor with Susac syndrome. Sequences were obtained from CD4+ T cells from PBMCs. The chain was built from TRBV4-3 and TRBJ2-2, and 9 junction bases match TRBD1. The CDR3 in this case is CASSQELQGAPGELFF. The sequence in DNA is TGCGCCAGCAGCCAAGAACTACAGGGGGCCCCCGGGGAGCTGTTTTTT.